These 22 T cell receptor beta chains came from one sample sequenced in a study of T cell repertoires in cytomegalovirus infection. TCRdb passed the reads through MiXCR, listing each CDR3 protein once. The table lists around 50,000 distinct CDR3 sequences, about a fifth of them singletons. For these receptors, no antigen is known. Here the sequenced sample was CD8+ T cells from cultured PBMCs, taken from culture after CMV antigen stimulation. The receptors were sampled from a human donor in good health (CMV status not recorded). Some clones in this sample may be carry-over from other donors' samples.

This chain uses TRBV7-9 with TRBJ1-1, with no clear D. Trimming took 0 bases from V and 4 from J, leaving 9 bases between them. CDR1 is SEHNR, CDR2 FQNEAQ, per germline (reference sequence). CDR3 size: 14 residues. The CDR3 DNA reads as TGTGCCAGCAGCTTAGCGGTGCGCGCCACTGAAGCTTTCTTT. Amino acid sequence: CASSLAVRATEAFF. The full variable domain, in which reference TRBV7-9 and TRBJ1-1 provide the parts outside the CDR3, is DTGVSQNPRHKITKRGQNVTFRCDPISEHNRLYWYRQTLGQGPEFLTYFQNEAQLEKSRLLSDRFSAERPKGSFSTLEIQRTEQGDSAMYLCASSLAVRATEAFFGQGTRLTVV.

Only a few counts were recorded for this clonotype. The CDR3 sequence is CSAGSGTGGTLAKNIQYF. CDR3 sequence (DNA): TGCAGTGCTGGCTCCGGGACAGGGGGCACGCTAGCCAAAAACATTCAGTACTTC. The chain recombines TRBV20-1 with TRBJ2-4; 12 nucleotides align to TRBD1. The germline gives CDR1 DFQATT, CDR2 SNEGSKA (reference sequence). V shed 5 bases and J 0 bases; nucleotides not matched to a gene: 11. CDR3 length: 18 amino acids.

This clonotype was detected a few times. The chain is built from TRBV11-2 and TRBJ2-3; D remains unclear. Germline V lookup: CDR1 SGHAT, CDR2 FQNNGV. Trimming pared 1 base from V and 4 bases from J, leaving 3 bases between. The CDR3 extends over 12 amino acids. For the CDR3, the DNA is TGTGCCAGCAGCTTAGGGGCAGATACGCAGTATTTT. Protein sequence: CASSLGADTQYF.

J is TRBJ1-1 and V is TRBV7-8; TRBD1 might be the D (5 bases). V lost 4 bases, J lost 0 bases, and 9 bases lay in between. Germline assignment: CDR1 SGHVS and CDR2 FQNEAQ. CDR3 length equals 14 residues. The CDR3 sequence is CASSSPGVNTEAFF. The CDR3 bases are TGTGCCAGCAGCTCGCCGGGGGTGAACACTGAAGCTTTCTTT.

This clonotype was seen a handful of times. The genes are TRBV15 and TRBJ1-2, with D unclear. CDR1 is LNHNV, CDR2 YYDKDF, per germline (reference sequence). The germline V and J ends were trimmed by 5 bases and 4 bases, with 20 bases remaining between them. The CDR3 totals 16 residues. In DNA, the CDR3 is TGTGCCACCAGCCCAGAGTTAGCCGTCTCTGCCTATGGCTACACCTTC. Translated, it gives CATSPELAVSAYGYTF.

This clonotype came up many times. This chain links TRBV9 with TRBJ2-7; TRBD1 or TRBD2 may be the D gene (5 bases each). The germline V gene has CDR1 SGDLS and CDR2 YYNGEE. The CDR3 covers 14 residues. The V and J ends lost 4 bases and 2 bases respectively, with 13 bases between them. In DNA, the CDR3 is TGTGCCAGCAGCCTCGGGGCAGCCGCCTACGAGCAGTACTTC. Its translation: CASSLGAAAYEQYF. Full variable domain (rest looked up from reference TRBV9 and TRBJ2-7): DSGVTQTPKHLITATGQRVTLRCSPRSGDLSVYWYQQSLDQGLQFLIQYYNGEERAKGNILERFSAQQFPDLHSELNLSSLELGDSALYFCASSLGAAAYEQYFGPGTRLTVT.

The chain carries TRBV12-3 or TRBV12-4 and TRBJ2-1; D is unresolved. Trimming stripped 5 bases from V and 7 bases from J, with 6 bases between. This CDR3 is 11 amino acids long. The DNA of the CDR3 is TGTGCCAGCAGTCCCCATAATGAGCAGTTCTTC. Protein product: CASSPHNEQFF.

This clonotype occurred many times. This chain uses TRBV6-2 or TRBV6-3 with TRBJ2-1; D call uncertain. V lost 3 bases and J 6 bases, leaving 3 bases between the germline ends. Germline lookup yields CDR1 MNHEY and CDR2 SVGEGT. The CDR3 consists of 11 residues. The CDR3 reads CASSYSNEQFF. CDR3 DNA: TGTGCCAGCAGTTATTCCAATGAGCAGTTCTTC.

In this sample, this clonotype turned up many times. CDR3 sequence: CSAYEGQFDTDTQYF. The CDR3 DNA is TGCAGTGCTTACGAAGGACAGTTTGACACAGATACGCAGTATTTT. The chain has TRBV20-1 and TRBJ2-3; tentative D call: TRBD1 (6 bases). Germline loops: CDR1 DFQATT, CDR2 SNEGSKA (reference sequence). V lost 5 bases and J 2 bases, leaving 17 bases between the germline ends. The CDR3 contains 15 residues.

This clonotype was observed a handful of times. The chain combines TRBV7-8 with TRBJ1-2, with D possibly being TRBD1 (5 bases). Germline V CDR1 and CDR2: SGHVS, FQNEAQ. The CDR3 is made up of 14 amino acids. Between the trimmed V and J ends, which lost 1 base and 0 bases, there was a span of 6 bases. The CDR3: CASSLGTTNYGYTF. Written as DNA, the CDR3 is TGTGCCAGCAGCTTAGGGACAACTAACTATGGCTACACCTTC.

This clonotype was counted between two and nine times. V gene TRBV6-2 or TRBV6-3 combines with J gene TRBJ2-1, with D possibly TRBD2 on 5 matching bases. CDR1 is MNHEY, CDR2 SVGEGT, per germline. Trimming took 4 bases from V and 8 from J, leaving 12 bases between them. The CDR3 contains 13 residues. CDR3 sequence (DNA): TGTGCCAGCAGTTTATTTTCCGGGGATGAGCAGTTCTTC. Translation gives CASSLFSGDEQFF.

This chain links TRBV7-6 with TRBJ2-1; D gene ambiguous. V was trimmed by 3 bases and J by 5 bases, leaving 26 bases between them. Germline V CDR1 and CDR2: SGHVS, FNYEAQ. The CDR3 is 19 amino acids. CDR3 sequence (DNA): TGTGCCAGCAGCTTCCTTTCGCCGGGTAGACCCACCGAAAACAATGAGCAGTTCTTC. Translating it yields CASSFLSPGRPTENNEQFF.

The chain uses TRBV27 and TRBJ2-5; 9 positions agree with TRBD2. The CDR3 length is 16 residues. Germline V gene sequence: CDR1 MNHEY, CDR2 SMNVEV (reference sequence). The junction had 13 bases not matched to a gene; V was cut back by 6 bases and J by 5 bases. This CDR3 is CASRNAGGRNMETQYF. The CDR3 DNA reads TGTGCCAGCAGAAATGCGGGGGGGCGTAACATGGAGACCCAGTACTTC.

The gene calls are TRBV7-9 and TRBJ2-2, with 7 nucleotides matching TRBD1. With 3 bases clipped from V and 1 base from J, the junction kept 5 bases outside the gene matches. The V gene's germline CDR1 is SEHNR and CDR2 FQNEAQ (reference sequence). This CDR3 contains 16 residues. The CDR3 nucleotides read TGTGCCAGCAGCTTCGGGCAGGGGGAGAACACCGGGGAGCTGTTTTTT. Its translation is CASSFGQGENTGELFF.

This clonotype was recorded a few times. The chain links TRBV4-3 to TRBJ2-3, with D unresolved. This CDR3 is built from 16 residues. Trimming left V 0 bases short and J 0 bases short, with 10 bases between. Germline loops: CDR1 LGHNA, CDR2 YSLEER. The CDR3 DNA reads TGCGCCAGCAGCCAAGATCTGGGCACCAGCACAGATACGCAGTATTTT. This sequence encodes CASSQDLGTSTDTQYF.

The chain joins TRBV6-2 or TRBV6-3 to TRBJ2-1; tentative D call: TRBD2 (6 bases). V was pared by 4 bases and J by 6 bases, with 13 bases between. CDR1 and CDR2 (germline): MNHEY, SVGEGT. This CDR3 region has 14 residues. CDR3 coding DNA: TGTGCCAGCAGTTTTCGGAGGGTGAGCAATGAGCAGTTCTTC. Translation: CASSFRRVSNEQFF.

The V gene is TRBV12-5, the J gene TRBJ1-3; perhaps TRBD1 as D (6 bases). Per germline, CDR1 LGHNT and CDR2 FRNRAP. The ends were cut back, 6 bases at V and 5 bases at J, with 11 bases in the middle. This CDR3 is 13 amino acids long. The CDR3 nucleotides are TGTGCTAGTGGGGCACGGGACAGAAACACCATATATTTT. It translates to CASGARDRNTIYF. Full variable domain (rest looked up from reference TRBV12-5 and TRBJ1-3): DARVTQTPRHKVTEMGQEVTMRCQPILGHNTVFWYRQTMMQGLELLAYFRNRAPLDDSGMPKDRFSAEMPDATLATLKIQPSEPRDSAVYFCASGARDRNTIYFGEGSWLTVV.

Relative to its sample, this clonotype is medium-sized. The genes are TRBV12-3 or TRBV12-4 and TRBJ1-1; D possibly corresponds to TRBD1 (5 bases). Trimming shortened V by 7 bases and J by 4 bases, and 10 bases separated the two germline ends. This CDR3 region has 12 residues. CDR3 amino acids: CASTSTVTEAFF. The DNA of the CDR3 is TGTGCCAGCACTTCGACAGTCACTGAAGCTTTCTTT.

This clonotype has just a few counts. The chain couples TRBV11-2 to TRBJ2-7; D perhaps matches TRBD2 (6 bases). This CDR3 is 14 amino acids long. Trimming removed 10 bases at V and 7 bases at J, with 23 bases between. Germline CDR1 reads SGHAT; CDR2 reads FQNNGV. CDR3 residues: CATDDSRGLREQYF. Written as DNA, the CDR3 is TGTGCCACAGACGACAGTCGGGGGTTGCGGGAGCAGTACTTC.

This clonotype was detected only a few times. The rearrangement uses TRBV11-2 and TRBJ2-1; possibly TRBD2 for D (6 bases). Germline CDR1 is SGHAT and CDR2 is FQNNGV. The CDR3 spans 13 residues. Trimming took off 5 bases at V and 8 bases at J, with 13 bases between the two ends. The CDR3 here is CASSPTRRDEQFF. CDR3 bases: TGTGCCAGCAGCCCCACTAGGAGGGATGAGCAGTTCTTC. The complete variable domain, with remaining parts taken from reference TRBV11-2 and TRBJ2-1, reads EAGVAQSPRYKIIEKRQSVAFWCNPISGHATLYWYQQILGQGPKLLIQFQNNGVVDDSQLPKDRFSAERLKGVDSTLKIQPAKLEDSAVYLCASSPTRRDEQFFGPGTRLTVL.

The sample holds a few counts of this clonotype. It may be a read error: a sequence one base away is much more abundant. The genes are TRBV7-9 and TRBJ2-7; TRBD2 might be the D (5 bases). The CDR3 loop spans 17 amino acids. CDR1 is SEHNR and CDR2 is FQNEAQ in the germline V gene (reference sequence). The germline V and J ends were trimmed by 4 bases and 5 bases, with 24 bases remaining between them. Written as DNA, the CDR3 is TGTGCCAGCAGCTCACAAGAGGTGTGGGAGCCCAACCACGAGCAGTACTTC. Translation gives CASSSQEVWEPNHEQYF.

The chain has TRBV7-9 and TRBJ2-7; D is uncertain. The CDR3 sequence is 11 residues long. Germline loops: CDR1 SEHNR, CDR2 FQNEAQ (reference sequence). V gave up 5 bases and J gave up 5 bases, with 7 bases separating them. In DNA, the CDR3 is TGTGCCAGCAGCGCAAATAACGAGCAGTACTTC. It translates to CASSANNEQYF. Full variable domain (remainder filled in from reference TRBV7-9 and TRBJ2-7): DTGVSQNPRHKITKRGQNVTFRCDPISEHNRLYWYRQTLGQGPEFLTYFQNEAQLEKSRLLSDRFSAERPKGSFSTLEIQRTEQGDSAMYLCASSANNEQYFGPGTRLTVT.